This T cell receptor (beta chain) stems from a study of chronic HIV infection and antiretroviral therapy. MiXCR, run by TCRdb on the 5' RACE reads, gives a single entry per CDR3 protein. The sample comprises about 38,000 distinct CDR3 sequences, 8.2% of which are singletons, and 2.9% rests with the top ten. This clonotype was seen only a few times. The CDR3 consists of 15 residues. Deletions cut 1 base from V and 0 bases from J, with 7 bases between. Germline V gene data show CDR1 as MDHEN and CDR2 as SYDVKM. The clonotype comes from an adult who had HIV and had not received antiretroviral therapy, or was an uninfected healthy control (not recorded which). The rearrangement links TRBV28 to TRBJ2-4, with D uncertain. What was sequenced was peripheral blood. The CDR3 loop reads CASSLLQAAKNIQYF. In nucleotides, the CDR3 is TGTGCCAGCAGTTTATTGCAGGCAGCCAAAAACATTCAGTACTTC. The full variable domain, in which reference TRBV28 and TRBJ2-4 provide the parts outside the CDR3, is DVKVTQSSRYLVKRTGEKVFLECVQDMDHENMFWYRQDPGLGLRLIYFSYDVKMKEKGDIPEGYSVSREKKERFSLILESASTNQTSMYLCASSLLQAAKNIQYFGAGTRLSVL.